Following are 2 T cell receptor beta chains from one sample sequenced in a study of OX40 agonist ivuxolimab in advanced cancers. Sequenced by immunoSEQ multiplex PCR; TCRdb stores in-frame clones only, minus some. The sample consists of around 48,000 clones, 60% to 80% of them appearing once. This specimen was CD4+ or CD8+ T cells sorted from blood, taken in a trial of the OX40 agonist ivuxolimab. The receptors come from an adult with an advanced solid tumor such as melanoma, head and neck, liver or kidney cancer.

The V and J genes are TRBV2 and TRBJ1-6; D not certain. The length of the CDR3 is 10 residues. The ends were cut back, 6 bases at V and 14 bases at J, with 8 bases in the middle. Germline CDR1 is SNHLY and CDR2 is FYNNEI. CDR3 region: CASSYNTLHF. The CDR3 coding sequence is TGTGCCAGCAGCTACAACACCCTCCACTTT.

This clone showed up just a few times. The J gene is TRBJ1-2, the V gene TRBV5-1; TRBD1 might be the D (5 bases). This CDR3 comprises 13 residues. V dropped 4 bases and J dropped 1 base, with 8 bases sitting between them. Germline V CDR1 and CDR2: SGHRS, YFSETQ. Here the CDR3 DNA reads TGCGCCAGCAGCGCCAGGGTTAACTATGGCTACACCTTC. It specifies CASSARVNYGYTF.